Below, 3 T cell receptor beta chains from the same sample are listed, as sequenced in a study of blood T cells in healthy people across ages. For the second PCR, which ran for about 7 to 11 cycles, a sample-barcoded 5' primer and a J-beta primer mix were used. TCRdb recomputed calls from the 5' RACE reads with MiXCR, one row per CDR3 protein. The repertoire has 800,000 to 950,000 distinct CDR3 sequences, about 29% of them found once; the top ten carry about 9.4%. These data were likewise used in another study, on T cells of mothers and their children.

Material for sequencing was blood. Receptor source: a woman between 35 and 50 years old in good health.

This clonotype was observed a handful of times. A junction boundary mismatches the germline segment, possibly from a read error. V usage is TRBV7-2 and J usage is TRBJ2-3; tentative D call: TRBD2 (6 bases). Looked up from germline, CDR1 is SGHTA and CDR2 is FQGNSA. The CDR3 covers 13 residues. The CDR3 is CANSTPGGDTQYF. As DNA, the CDR3 is TGTGCCAACAGCACCCCCGGGGGAGATACGCAGTATTTT.

The rearrangement links TRBV7-9 to TRBJ2-4; 9 bases align to TRBD1. The junction had 12 bases not matched to a gene; V was cut back by 4 bases and J by 8 bases. The CDR3 length is 16 residues. In germline, CDR1 is SEHNR, CDR2 FQNEAQ (reference sequence). CDR3 nucleotide sequence: TGTGCCAGCAGCTCGGGGGACAGGGCTAGGGGTGACATTCAGTACTTC. Protein sequence: CASSSGDRARGDIQYF.

This clonotype was recorded many times. The CDR3 region has the DNA TGCAGTGCTAGAGGGGGCGGGGGGACGTCGTACCTCTACGAGCAGTACTTC. Translation: CSARGGGGTSYLYEQYF. The gene calls are TRBV20-1 and TRBJ2-7; 8 positions agree with TRBD2. The V and J ends lost 1 base and 3 bases, in that order; junction bases with no gene match: 14. CDR3 length: 17 residues. Germline CDR1 DFQATT, CDR2 SNEGSKA (reference sequence).